These 27 T cell receptor beta chains originate from one sample sequenced in a study of shared clonotypes between healthy human individuals. The method was immunoSEQ multiplex PCR; TCRdb's version includes in-frame clones alone and lacks a portion of them. This sample has about 2.4 million clones; 93% occur once, and the top ten carry about 0.38%. Sequenced: naive CD4+ T cells from PBMCs. Subset here: CD45RA+ positively selected. The origin of the receptors is a man aged 18-30 years in good health. Some clones in this sample may be carry-over from other donors' samples.

The rearrangement joins TRBV2 to TRBJ1-4; 11 bases agree with TRBD1. Germline V CDR1 and CDR2: SNHLY, FYNNEI. The CDR3 runs 14 residues. V lost 6 bases, J lost 7 bases, and 4 bases stayed unmatched. CDR3 coding DNA: TGTGCCAGCAGGAGGGGGACAGGGGGTGAAAAACTGTTTTTT. Translated: CASRRGTGGEKLFF.

The chain joins TRBV7-3 to TRBJ2-1; D might be TRBD1 or TRBD2, each matching 5 bases. V shed 3 bases and J shed 4 bases, with 13 bases lying between them. Germline V CDR1 and CDR2: SGHTA, FQGTGA. The CDR3 loop spans 15 amino acids. The CDR3 region is CASSFLGDGYNEQFF. The CDR3 coding sequence is TGTGCCAGCAGCTTTCTGGGGGACGGTTACAATGAGCAGTTCTTC.

The chain recombines TRBV30 with TRBJ2-3; 8 nucleotides agree with TRBD2. Germline loops: CDR1 GTSNPN, CDR2 SVGIG (reference sequence). The V segment lost 3 bases and the J segment 5 bases; nucleotides outside the gene matches: 10. This CDR3 is built from 15 residues. The CDR3 loop is CAWSGREGSKDTQYF. The CDR3 DNA reads as TGTGCCTGGAGCGGGAGGGAGGGCTCAAAAGATACGCAGTATTTT.

The genes are TRBV7-9 and TRBJ2-3; D possibly corresponds to TRBD1 (6 bases). The CDR3 sequence is 14 residues long. In germline, CDR1 is SEHNR, CDR2 FQNEAQ (reference sequence). V lost 4 bases to trimming and J lost 4 bases, with 12 bases between them. CDR3: CASSSRGRADTQYF. CDR3 in DNA: TGTGCCAGCAGCTCCAGGGGTAGGGCAGATACGCAGTATTTT.

This chain connects TRBV9 to TRBJ2-1, with unresolved D. The CDR3 covers 15 residues. Trimming cost V 0 bases and J 10 bases, with 17 bases left between them. Germline V gene data show CDR1 as SGDLS and CDR2 as YYNGEE. CDR3 in DNA: TGTGCCAGCAGCGTAGAACACTTAGGGTACGGGGAGCAGTTCTTC. Translated, it gives CASSVEHLGYGEQFF.

The rearrangement joins TRBV28 to TRBJ1-2, with 7 bases matching TRBD1. The V segment lost 6 bases and the J segment 2 bases; nucleotides outside the gene matches: 12. This CDR3 contains 16 residues. CDR1 and CDR2 (germline): MDHEN, SYDVKM. The CDR3 is CASSLGIPQGNYGYTF. The CDR3 nucleotides read TGTGCCAGCAGCTTGGGTATACCACAGGGGAACTATGGCTACACCTTC.

The rearrangement links TRBV5-1 to TRBJ2-5; 7 bases agree with TRBD2. Germline CDR1 is SGHRS and CDR2 is YFSETQ. J gave up 5 bases and V 0 bases, and 7 bases lay outside the gene matches. The CDR3 covers 15 residues. The CDR3 protein is CASSLARREGETQYF. The DNA for the CDR3 is TGCGCCAGCAGCTTGGCGAGGAGGGAGGGCGAGACCCAGTACTTC.

This sequence joins TRBV6-6 and TRBJ1-2; 9 positions match TRBD1. Trimming at V came to 5 bases and at J to 2 bases, leaving 3 bases not matched to a gene. The CDR3 is made up of 14 amino acids. Per the germline V gene, CDR1 is MNHNY and CDR2 is SVGAGI (reference sequence). The CDR3 protein is CASSKGQGNYGYTF. CDR3 coding DNA: TGTGCCAGCAGTAAGGGACAGGGAAACTATGGCTACACCTTC.

The chain employs TRBV10-3 and TRBJ1-5; a possible D gene is TRBD1 (5 bases). Germline loops: CDR1 ENHRY, CDR2 SYGVKD. V lost 0 bases, J lost 2 bases, and 11 bases lay in between. There are 16 residues in the CDR3. CDR3 amino acids: CAISESGGPGNQPQHF. Here the CDR3 DNA reads TGTGCCATCAGTGAGTCGGGGGGTCCAGGCAATCAGCCCCAGCATTTT.

V and J are TRBV10-3 and TRBJ2-7; TRBD2 matches 7 bases. Germline V gene lookup returns CDR1 ENHRY and CDR2 SYGVKD. This CDR3 comprises 15 residues. The ends lost 3 bases at V and 5 bases at J; junction bases unmatched: 10. This CDR3 is CAISDQGEGRDEQYF. The CDR3 DNA sequence: TGTGCCATCAGTGACCAAGGGGAGGGCCGCGACGAGCAGTACTTC.

V usage is TRBV28 and J usage is TRBJ2-3; 8 bases agree with TRBD2. Looked up from germline, CDR1 is MDHEN and CDR2 is SYDVKM. The CDR3 has 15 residues. V shed 3 bases, J shed 4 bases, and the junction held 6 bases outside the gene matches. CDR3 in DNA: TGTGCCAGCAGTTTTGGGACTAGTGGTGCAGATACGCAGTATTTT. Amino acids: CASSFGTSGADTQYF.

This chain links TRBV2 with TRBJ2-1; no firm D call. Trimming removed 6 bases at V and 0 bases at J, with 15 bases between. CDR3 length equals 16 residues. Germline lookup yields CDR1 SNHLY and CDR2 FYNNEI. The CDR3 region is CASRFRLSGSYNEQFF. The CDR3 bases are TGTGCCAGCAGGTTTAGACTGTCCGGCTCCTACAATGAGCAGTTCTTC.

The chain links TRBV9 to TRBJ2-7; TRBD1 is a possible D gene (5 bases). CDR3 size: 16 residues. Between the trimmed V and J ends, which lost 3 bases and 2 bases, there was a span of 18 bases. Germline V lookup: CDR1 SGDLS, CDR2 YYNGEE. Written as DNA, the CDR3 is TGTGCCAGCAGCGCCCACATGGGGCGCCTAGCCTACGAGCAGTACTTC. Residues: CASSAHMGRLAYEQYF.

This chain links TRBV18 with TRBJ2-3; no clear D. The CDR3 sequence is 12 residues long. Germline V gene lookup returns CDR1 KGHSH and CDR2 LQKENI. V gave up 6 bases and J gave up 11 bases, with 15 bases separating them. The CDR3, as DNA: TGTGCCAGCTCCCTTCGTTCTGAGATGCAGTATTTT. It codes for CASSLRSEMQYF.

The chain employs TRBV11-2 and TRBJ2-6; 7 bases agree with TRBD1. The CDR3 loop spans 16 amino acids. Losses at the gene ends were 0 bases for V and 4 bases for J; bases not matched to a gene: 3. Germline CDR1 is SGHAT and CDR2 is FQNNGV. CDR3 sequence: CASSLEDRVGANVLTF. The CDR3 DNA reads TGTGCCAGCAGCTTAGAAGACAGGGTCGGGGCCAACGTCCTGACTTTC.

The chain has TRBV28 and TRBJ2-3; unclear D gene. Germline CDR1 is MDHEN and CDR2 is SYDVKM. Trimming took 6 bases from V and 2 from J, leaving 9 bases between them. The CDR3 runs to 13 residues. CDR3 sequence (DNA): TGTGCCAGCAGAACGCAGGACACAGATACGCAGTATTTT. Residues: CASRTQDTDTQYF.

J is TRBJ1-2 and V is TRBV9, with a possible D match to TRBD1 (6 bases). Germline CDR1 SGDLS, CDR2 YYNGEE. This CDR3 spans 13 amino acids. V was cut by 6 bases and J by 5 bases, with 14 bases left in between. The CDR3 loop reads CASTPAGAYGYTF. DNA of the CDR3: TGTGCCAGCACCCCGGCAGGGGCGTATGGCTACACCTTC.

This rearrangement joins TRBV5-4 to TRBJ2-3; 8 nucleotides line up with TRBD2. CDR3 length: 16 residues. Germline V gene lookup returns CDR1 SGHNT and CDR2 YYREEE (reference sequence). V gave up 2 bases and J gave up 1 base; unmatched junction bases: 6. For the CDR3, the DNA is TGTGCCAGCAGCTTATTTCCAGCGGGGGGCACAGATACGCAGTATTTT. Protein product: CASSLFPAGGTDTQYF.

The V gene is TRBV5-1, the J gene TRBJ2-7; D is unresolved. This CDR3 is 14 amino acids long. CDR1 is SGHRS, CDR2 YFSETQ, per germline. V was pared by 0 bases and J by 6 bases, with 13 bases between. In DNA, the CDR3 is TGCGCCAGCAGCTTGGGAAGTACATCATTCGAGCAGTACTTC. Its translation is CASSLGSTSFEQYF.

The genes are TRBV28 and TRBJ1-2; D possibly corresponds to TRBD1 (5 bases). The CDR3 covers 12 residues. The germline CDR1 and CDR2 sequences are MDHEN and SYDVKM. The CDR3 loop is CVSYGAAGGYTF. CDR3 DNA: TGTGTTTCCTACGGGGCCGCGGGGGGCTACACCTTC.

J is TRBJ2-5 and V is TRBV6-5; 11 nucleotides line up with TRBD2. CDR3 size: 13 residues. Germline CDR1 is MNHEY and CDR2 is SVGAGI. V trimming: 8 bases; J trimming: 2 bases; junction bases outside the gene matches: 1. The CDR3 sequence is CASRLAGQETQYF. For the CDR3, the DNA is TGTGCCAGCCGACTAGCGGGACAAGAGACCCAGTACTTC.

This clone was recorded once. The chain joins TRBV4-1 to TRBJ2-1, with a tentative D call TRBD2 (6 bases). CDR1 MGHRA and CDR2 YSYEKL come from the germline V gene. Trimming stripped 2 bases from V and 7 bases from J, with 12 bases between. The CDR3 contains 14 residues. The CDR3 region has the DNA TGCGCCAGCAGCCAACCGGGAGTGACTAATGAGCAGTTCTTC. Translating it yields CASSQPGVTNEQFF.

The chain employs TRBV5-4 and TRBJ2-5; D call uncertain. TRBJ2-7 explains the end of the DNA better; the J call may be wrong. The CDR3 extends over 14 amino acids. Germline V gene lookup returns CDR1 SGHNT and CDR2 YYREEE (reference sequence). The CDR3 spells CASSLLVSVDEQYF. Written as DNA, the CDR3 is TGTGCCAGCAGCTTGTTAGTCTCCGTCGACGAGCAGTACTTC.

This clone was detected only a few times. The chain uses TRBV5-1 and TRBJ1-2, with D hard to call. V was trimmed by 4 bases and J by 7 bases, leaving 14 bases between them. Germline V lookup: CDR1 SGHRS, CDR2 YFSETQ. This CDR3 comprises 13 residues. DNA for the CDR3: TGCGCCAGCAGCACGGGCCCGGGAGCTGGCTACACCTTC. Protein product: CASSTGPGAGYTF. The entire variable domain, with the rest obtained from reference TRBV5-1 and TRBJ1-2, is as follows: KAGVTQTPRYLIKTRGQQVTLSCSPISGHRSVSWYQQTPGQGLQFLFEYFSETQRNKGNFPGRFSGRQFSNSRSEMNVSTLELGDSALYLCASSTGPGAGYTFGSGTRLTVV.

In regard to this clone: Other DNA sequences in this specimen translate into the identical CDR3. The chain links TRBV4-1 to TRBJ2-3; D not resolved. Germline V gives CDR1 MGHRA, CDR2 YSYEKL. With 0 bases removed from V and 6 bases from J, the gap between germline ends came to 10 bases. The CDR3 runs to 14 residues. CDR3 loop: CASSQDPRSDTQYF. DNA of the CDR3: TGCGCCAGCAGCCAAGATCCTAGGTCGGATACGCAGTATTTT.

This chain links TRBV6-1 with TRBJ2-4; D is undetermined. This CDR3 is built from 14 residues. V lost 1 base, J lost 0 bases, and 4 bases lay in between. CDR1 and CDR2 from the germline V gene are MNHNS and SASEGT. For the CDR3, the DNA is TGTGCCAGCAGTGAAGGCTTAGCCAAAAACATTCAGTACTTC. Translated, it gives CASSEGLAKNIQYF.

The V and J genes are TRBV19 and TRBJ1-2; D not resolved. V was pared by 5 bases and J by 10 bases, with 20 bases between. The CDR3 is made up of 14 amino acids. Germline-derived CDR1 and CDR2 are LNHDA and SQIVND (reference sequence). This chain's CDR3 is CASSPVDALSDYTF. CDR3 in DNA: TGTGCCAGTAGTCCAGTAGACGCACTATCCGACTACACCTTC.